This T cell receptor (beta chain) appears in the sequencing data of a study of beta chain features in type 1 diabetes. Study context: Comparable age, gender and cell yields were observed in patients relative to healthy donors.

This clone was detected a few times. The sequenced template was cDNA made from the entire isolated RNA. The average output of naive, central memory and regulatory T cell samples was a few million reads. Libraries were prepared by immunoSEQ multiplex PCR; TCRdb keeps only in-frame clonotypes and omits some of them. There are about 320,000 clones in the sample; roughly 15% occur only once, and 6.7% lies in the top ten. The authors sorted CD4+ naive, central memory, regulatory and stem cell-like memory cells via CD45RO/CCR7/CD25/CD127/CD95/CD27. Germline values: CDR1 MGHRA, CDR2 YSYEKL. CDR3 length equals 20 residues. V lost 3 bases to trimming and J lost 4 bases; unmatched junction nucleotides: 17.

The sample comprised central memory CD4+ T cells from blood. The chain joins TRBV4-1 to TRBJ2-2, with 10 bases aligning to TRBD1. This clonotype was obtained from a young man in good health. The CDR3 protein is CASSQLPKTGGAMSTGELFF. The CDR3 DNA reads as TGCGCCAGCAGCCAGCTCCCTAAGACAGGGGGCGCAATGTCCACCGGGGAGCTGTTTTTT.